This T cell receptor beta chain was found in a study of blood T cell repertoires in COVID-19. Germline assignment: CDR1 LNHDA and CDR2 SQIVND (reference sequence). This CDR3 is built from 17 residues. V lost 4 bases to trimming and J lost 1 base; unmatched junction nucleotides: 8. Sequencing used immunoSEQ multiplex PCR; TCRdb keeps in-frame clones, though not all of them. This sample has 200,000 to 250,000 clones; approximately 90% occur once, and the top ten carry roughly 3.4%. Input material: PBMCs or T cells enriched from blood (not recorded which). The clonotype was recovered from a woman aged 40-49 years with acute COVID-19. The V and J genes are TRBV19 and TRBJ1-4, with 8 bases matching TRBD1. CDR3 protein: CASSTIRQGQTNEKLFF. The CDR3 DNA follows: TGTGCCAGTAGTACGATCAGACAGGGGCAAACTAATGAAAAACTGTTTTTT. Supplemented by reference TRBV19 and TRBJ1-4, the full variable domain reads DGGITQSPKYLFRKEGQNVTLSCEQNLNHDAMYWYRQDPGQGLRLIYYSQIVNDFQKGDIAEGYSVSREKKESFPLTVTSAQKNPTAFYLCASSTIRQGQTNEKLFFGSGTQLSVL.